Presented here are 11 T cell receptor beta chains from one specimen sequenced in a study of OX40 agonist ivuxolimab in advanced cancers. Generated by immunoSEQ multiplex PCR, the TCRdb table keeps only in-frame clones and is missing some. Here the sample spans tens of thousands of clones, over 80% being singletons. The specimen was CD4+ or CD8+ T cells sorted from blood, collected in a trial of the OX40 agonist ivuxolimab. These TCRs come from an adult with an advanced solid tumor such as melanoma, head and neck, liver or kidney cancer.

This chain uses TRBV5-4 with TRBJ1-4, with 10 bases fitting TRBD1. The ends lost 4 bases at V and 7 bases at J; junction bases unmatched: 13. Germline assignment: CDR1 SGHNT and CDR2 YYREEE (reference sequence). CDR3 length: 17 amino acids. The CDR3 nucleotides are TGTGCCAGCAGCCCCGGGACAGGGGCCCCTTGGAGTGAAAAACTGTTTTTT. Its protein product is CASSPGTGAPWSEKLFF.

The chain couples TRBV7-6 to TRBJ2-1; 7 bases map to TRBD1. The germline V gene has CDR1 SGHVS and CDR2 FNYEAQ. This CDR3 has 15 amino acids. J was trimmed by 0 bases and V by 5 bases; bases with no gene match: 4. The CDR3: CASSIGGVSYNEQFF. The CDR3 DNA is TGTGCCAGCAGCATAGGGGGCGTCTCCTACAATGAGCAGTTCTTC.

This chain connects TRBV4-1 to TRBJ2-3, with D perhaps matching TRBD1 or TRBD2 (5 bases each). Germline lookup yields CDR1 MGHRA and CDR2 YSYEKL. Deletions cut 1 base from V and 1 base from J, with 12 bases between. There are 16 residues in the CDR3. The CDR3 DNA reads TGCGCCAGCAGCCAAGGGGGCGTCGGGGGCACAGATACGCAGTATTTT. This translates into CASSQGGVGGTDTQYF.

This sequence joins TRBV5-8 and TRBJ1-2; TRBD1 might be the D (5 bases). This CDR3 has 15 residues. Trimming took off 3 bases at V and 6 bases at J, with 18 bases between the two ends. Germline assignment: CDR1 SGHTS and CDR2 YDEGEE. The CDR3: CASSSRDRRVDGYTF. In DNA form, the CDR3 reads TGTGCCAGCAGCTCCCGGGACCGCCGAGTGGATGGCTACACCTTC.

The chain recombines TRBV9 with TRBJ1-2; D might be TRBD1 (5 bases). CDR3 length: 15 amino acids. Germline V gives CDR1 SGDLS, CDR2 YYNGEE. The V and J ends lost 3 bases and 4 bases respectively, with 16 bases between them. For the CDR3, the DNA is TGTGCCAGCAGCGAGGGGACCGGAGGGGTCTATGGCTACACCTTC. As protein: CASSEGTGGVYGYTF.

This sequence joins TRBV10-3 and TRBJ2-7, with D unresolved. The CDR3 loop spans 15 amino acids. V lost 1 base and J lost 6, with 16 bases in between. Germline loops: CDR1 ENHRY, CDR2 SYGVKD. The chain's CDR3 is CAISELADPQGEQYF. The CDR3 coding sequence is TGTGCCATCAGTGAGTTGGCCGACCCGCAAGGCGAGCAGTACTTC.

This clone was counted a few times. The V call is TRBV2, the J call TRBJ1-2; D not certain. Per the germline V gene, CDR1 is SNHLY and CDR2 is FYNNEI. CDR3 size: 17 residues. V was trimmed by 1 base and J by 0 bases, leaving 15 bases between them. The CDR3 DNA is TGTGCCAGCAGTGAAGAATGGACCGGACCCCCTAACTATGGCTACACCTTC. This codes for CASSEEWTGPPNYGYTF. Supplemented by reference TRBV2 and TRBJ1-2, the full variable domain reads EPEVTQTPSHQVTQMGQEVILRCVPISNHLYFYWYRQILGQKVEFLVSFYNNEISEKSEIFDDQFSVERPDGSNFTLKIRSTKLEDSAMYFCASSEEWTGPPNYGYTFGSGTRLTVV.

The genes are TRBV7-6 and TRBJ2-7; D gene unclear. From germline, CDR1 is SGHVS and CDR2 FNYEAQ. There are 14 residues in the CDR3. Trimming removed 1 base at V and 2 bases at J, with 9 bases between. In nucleotides, the CDR3 is TGTGCCAGCAGCTTAGGGGGAAGTACCTACGAGCAGTACTTC. Protein: CASSLGGSTYEQYF. Filled out from reference TRBV7-6 and TRBJ2-7, the complete variable domain reads GAGVSQSPRYKVTKRGQDVALRCDPISGHVSLYWYRQALGQGPEFLTYFNYEAQQDKSGLPNDRFSAERPEGSISTLTIQRTEQRDSAMYRCASSLGGSTYEQYFGPGTRLTVT.

The CDR3 nucleotides are TGCGCCAGCAGCTTGAGGTCGGGAGGGTCGAACGAGCAGTACTTC. This encodes CASSLRSGGSNEQYF. The gene calls are TRBV5-1 and TRBJ2-7, with 8 positions matching TRBD2. Germline V gene data show CDR1 as SGHRS and CDR2 as YFSETQ. V was pared by 1 base and J by 5 bases, with 8 bases of the junction left unmatched. CDR3 length: 15 residues.

V and J are TRBV7-9 and TRBJ2-7; perhaps TRBD2 as D (6 bases). Per germline, CDR1 SEHNR and CDR2 FQNEAQ (reference sequence). The CDR3 covers 14 residues. V was shortened by 1 base and J by 4 bases, with 11 bases between the two germline ends. CDR3 in amino acids: CASSLVGSRYEQYF. The CDR3 region has the DNA TGTGCCAGCAGCTTAGTCGGGAGTCGGTACGAGCAGTACTTC.

This chain's CDR3 is CASSGEDYGYTF. In nucleotides, the CDR3 is TGTGCCAGCAGCGGGGAGGACTATGGCTACACCTTC. This sequence joins TRBV9 and TRBJ1-2; no clear D gene. The CDR3 extends over 12 amino acids. V shed 3 bases and J shed 3 bases, with 6 bases lying between them. From germline, CDR1 is SGDLS and CDR2 YYNGEE.